This T cell receptor beta chain was documented in a study of cytomegalovirus exposure and HLA in healthy donors. Study-level findings and limits: Sequencing likely caused a cluster of highly shared sequence variants. Presence/absence analyses supposed approximately even sequencing depth among donors. Trimming of TCR beta V- and J-genes showed a link, identified in a later analysis, to a missense DCLRE1C variant.

CDR1 is SEHNR and CDR2 is FQNEAQ in the germline V gene (reference sequence). This CDR3 contains 13 residues. V shed 1 base and J shed 6 bases, with 7 bases lying between them. The PCR had 60 Vbeta and 13 Jbeta primers. The data were produced by immunoSEQ multiplex PCR, yet TCRdb's version contains in-frame clones alone and is incomplete. The sample consists of around 170,000 clones, around 81% of them appearing once. On this clone: The antigen remains undetermined.

The V gene is TRBV7-9, the J gene TRBJ1-5; D gene unclear. The TCR was taken from a man between 40 and 49 years old in good health and CMV-seronegative. Sequencing was done on a sample of PBMCs. CDR3 protein: CASSLGQFQPQHF. The DNA for the CDR3 is TGTGCCAGCAGCTTAGGGCAGTTTCAGCCCCAGCATTTT.